Following are 26 T cell receptor beta chains from one sample sequenced in a study of blood T cell repertoires in COVID-19 (dated by TCRdb to 2018 to 2020). Library method: the immunoSEQ multiplex PCR assay. TCRdb took over this immuneACCESS table, retaining in-frame rearrangements with V and J assigned. Such tables are incomplete; in checked studies, under half of the missing clones stem from an unresolved V gene, and the remainder is unexplained. The sample profile shows 260,000 or so clones; approximately 80% of them were found once. The ten most abundant clones make up 7.5% of the sample. The sample taken for sequencing was peripheral blood. Every receptor here comes from a woman older than 75 with COVID-19, enrolled during active disease.

The V gene is TRBV4-1, the J gene TRBJ1-1, with 10 positions matching TRBD1. V shed 7 bases and J 3 bases; nucleotides not matched to a gene: 8. Germline V gene lookup returns CDR1 MGHRA and CDR2 YSYEKL. This CDR3 contains 15 residues. The CDR3 protein is CASKRAGTGDTEAFF. Written as DNA, the CDR3 is TGCGCCAGCAAAAGAGCCGGGACAGGGGACACTGAAGCTTTCTTT.

This clone was detected a few times. This chain links TRBV3-1 (or the pseudogene TRBV3-2) with TRBJ1-5, with D possibly TRBD1 on 6 matching bases. This CDR3 has 16 residues. CDR1 LGHDT and CDR2 YNNKEL come from the germline V gene (reference sequence). V was trimmed by 0 bases and J by 4 bases, leaving 13 bases between them. The CDR3 spells CASSQEFSQGNQPQHF. In nucleotides, the CDR3 is TGTGCCAGCAGCCAAGAATTCTCCCAGGGGAATCAGCCCCAGCATTTT.

The V and J genes are TRBV12-3 or TRBV12-4 and TRBJ1-5; D uncertain. V was cut by 5 bases and J by 6 bases, with 8 bases left in between. CDR3 size: 12 residues. CDR3 nucleotide sequence: TGTGCCAGCAGTCCATCAGGTCAGCCCCAGCATTTT. Protein sequence: CASSPSGQPQHF.

The chain employs TRBV28 and TRBJ1-4; tentatively, D is TRBD1 (6 bases). Germline CDR1 is MDHEN and CDR2 is SYDVKM. CDR3 length equals 15 residues. The V end lost 5 bases, the J end lost 3 bases, and 13 bases lay between the germline ends. The CDR3 reads CASSRGGPSNEKLFF. The CDR3 DNA follows: TGTGCCAGCAGTCGCGGGGGCCCTTCTAATGAAAAACTGTTTTTT.

The V gene is TRBV7-2, the J gene TRBJ1-5, with a tentative D call TRBD1 (5 bases). The CDR3 spans 17 residues. Trimming removed 4 bases from V and 0 bases from J, with 16 bases in between. CDR1 and CDR2 (germline): SGHTA, FQGNSA. The CDR3 protein is CASSWGGRATSNQPQHF. DNA of the CDR3: TGTGCCAGCAGCTGGGGGGGAAGGGCTACTAGCAATCAGCCCCAGCATTTT.

This rearrangement joins TRBV28 to TRBJ2-5; D perhaps matches TRBD2 (5 bases). V lost 2 bases to trimming and J lost 2 bases, with 12 bases between them. In germline, CDR1 is MDHEN, CDR2 SYDVKM. The CDR3 loop spans 15 amino acids. The CDR3 DNA is TGTGCCAGCAGTTTACTTACCCCGGGACAAGAGACCCAGTACTTC. It is translated as CASSLLTPGQETQYF.

The V and J genes are TRBV7-2 and TRBJ2-1; 7 bases are a match to TRBD1. CDR1 and CDR2 (germline): SGHTA, FQGNSA. This CDR3 is built from 15 residues. V was pared by 4 bases and J by 2 bases, with 5 bases of the junction left unmatched. CDR3 residues: CASSSGTEAYNEQFF. The CDR3 region has the DNA TGTGCCAGCAGCTCAGGGACAGAGGCCTACAATGAGCAGTTCTTC.

The rearrangement uses TRBV18 and TRBJ1-1; TRBD1 might be the D (6 bases). From germline, CDR1 is KGHSH and CDR2 LQKENI. This CDR3 contains 14 residues. V dropped 3 bases and J dropped 4 bases, with 12 bases sitting between them. For the CDR3, the DNA is TGTGCCAGCTCACCGACAGGCTCTCTCACTGAAGCTTTCTTT. Amino acids: CASSPTGSLTEAFF.

The chain employs TRBV5-1 and TRBJ1-1; D is perhaps TRBD1 (5 bases). Germline V CDR1 and CDR2: SGHRS, YFSETQ. Trimming took 3 bases from V and 0 from J, leaving 9 bases between them. This CDR3 region has 14 residues. CDR3 loop: CASSSRDMNTEAFF. CDR3 sequence (DNA): TGCGCCAGCAGCTCCAGGGATATGAACACTGAAGCTTTCTTT.

This chain links TRBV21-1 with TRBJ1-3. TRBV21-1 is listed as a pseudogene. This CDR3 is 14 amino acids long. The CDR3 bases are TGTGCCTCTCGGGGTCCTCTCTCTGGAAACACCATATATTTT. This gives the protein CASRGPLSGNTIYF.

The chain carries TRBV3-1 (or the pseudogene TRBV3-2) and TRBJ2-1, with TRBD2 matching over 7 bases. The CDR3 length is 15 residues. CDR1 is LGHDT, CDR2 YNNKEL, per germline (reference sequence). J lost 5 bases, V lost 0 bases, and 4 bases had no gene match. The CDR3 region is CASSQEGTTHNEQFF. Here the CDR3 DNA reads TGTGCCAGCAGCCAAGAAGGGACTACCCACAATGAGCAGTTCTTC.

J is TRBJ1-2 and V is TRBV19; a possible D gene is TRBD1 (6 bases). Trimming removed 4 bases from V and 7 bases from J, with 10 bases in between. Germline assignment: CDR1 LNHDA and CDR2 SQIVND (reference sequence). The CDR3 is 12 residues long. The CDR3 sequence: CASSKTGLGYTF. The CDR3 nucleotides read TGTGCCAGTAGTAAAACAGGGCTTGGCTACACCTTC. Looking up the rest from reference TRBV19 and TRBJ1-2 gives the full variable domain: DGGITQSPKYLFRKEGQNVTLSCEQNLNHDAMYWYRQDPGQGLRLIYYSQIVNDFQKGDIAEGYSVSREKKESFPLTVTSAQKNPTAFYLCASSKTGLGYTFGSGTRLTVV.

V gene TRBV3-1 (or the pseudogene TRBV3-2) combines with J gene TRBJ1-5; D is undetermined. V was pared by 2 bases and J by 0 bases, with 5 bases between. Germline V gene sequence: CDR1 LGHDT, CDR2 YNNKEL (reference sequence). This CDR3 has 14 residues. The CDR3 DNA sequence: TGTGCCAGCAGCCAAACTTATAGCAATCAGCCCCAGCATTTT. It codes for CASSQTYSNQPQHF.

This clone was found once. The rearrangement uses TRBV19 and TRBJ1-4; a weak D match, TRBD1 (5 bases). V lost 4 bases and J 8 bases, leaving 14 bases between the germline ends. There are 14 residues in the CDR3. Germline V gene data show CDR1 as LNHDA and CDR2 as SQIVND (reference sequence). CDR3 sequence: CASSNAGIGEKLFF. CDR3 bases: TGTGCCAGTAGTAACGCAGGGATCGGAGAAAAACTGTTTTTT.

The chain has TRBV7-9 and TRBJ2-2, with D maybe TRBD1 (5 bases). Germline assignment: CDR1 SEHNR and CDR2 FQNEAQ (reference sequence). V dropped 2 bases and J dropped 7 bases, with 11 bases sitting between them. The CDR3 loop spans 14 amino acids. The CDR3 coding sequence is TGTGCCAGCAGCTTAAAAGGGGCGGTCGGGGAGCTGTTTTTT. This encodes CASSLKGAVGELFF.

The V call is TRBV9, the J call TRBJ1-4; the match to TRBD1 covers 9 bases. This CDR3 comprises 16 residues. V lost 0 bases and J lost 8; bases outside the gene matches: 8. CDR1 SGDLS and CDR2 YYNGEE come from the germline V gene. CDR3 residues: CASSVGGTGRLEKLFF. In nucleotides, the CDR3 is TGTGCCAGCAGCGTAGGAGGGACAGGGAGACTCGAAAAACTGTTTTTT.

V gene TRBV10-3 combines with J gene TRBJ1-1; 8 nucleotides align to TRBD1. This CDR3 comprises 15 residues. Germline values: CDR1 ENHRY, CDR2 SYGVKD. After removal of 5 bases from V and 1 base from J, the junction contained 6 bases not matched to a gene. The CDR3 nucleotides read TGTGCCATCAGTCGGACAGGGCAGTCGAACACTGAAGCTTTCTTT. Its translation is CAISRTGQSNTEAFF.

This chain joins TRBV7-2 and TRBJ2-5; a weak D match, TRBD2 (6 bases). Trimming removed 4 bases at V and 4 bases at J, with 13 bases between. The CDR3 covers 14 residues. The germline gives CDR1 SGHTA, CDR2 FQGNSA. This CDR3 reads CASSSRRARETQYF. The CDR3 nucleotides are TGTGCCAGCAGCTCGAGGAGGGCTAGAGAGACCCAGTACTTC.

This chain links TRBV6-6 with TRBJ1-1; no definite D call. V was shortened by 6 bases and J by 1 base, with 12 bases between the two germline ends. CDR1 MNHNY and CDR2 SVGAGI come from the germline V gene (reference sequence). The CDR3 extends over 14 amino acids. The CDR3 loop is CASRRPDQNTEAFF. In DNA, the CDR3 is TGTGCCAGCAGGCGCCCCGATCAGAACACTGAAGCTTTCTTT.

The chain carries TRBV4-2 and TRBJ2-1, with 9 bases that match TRBD1. Germline V gene lookup returns CDR1 LGHNA and CDR2 YNFKEQ. V was pared by 3 bases and J by 4 bases, with 7 bases of the junction left unmatched. The CDR3 sequence is 16 residues long. The chain's CDR3 is CASSHQAGTGYNEQFF. DNA of the CDR3: TGTGCCAGCAGCCACCAAGCCGGGACAGGGTACAATGAGCAGTTCTTC.

The chain links TRBV2 to TRBJ2-3; D remains ambiguous. The ends were cut back, 4 bases at V and 4 bases at J, with 6 bases in the middle. CDR1 is SNHLY, CDR2 FYNNEI, per germline. CDR3 length equals 12 residues. The CDR3 is CASSVLPDTQYF. CDR3 nucleotide sequence: TGTGCCAGCAGTGTCCTACCAGATACGCAGTATTTT.

V gene TRBV24-1 combines with J gene TRBJ2-5, with D perhaps TRBD1 (5 bases). Germline CDR1 reads KGHDR; CDR2 reads SFDVKD. The CDR3 loop spans 13 amino acids. The V and J ends lost 4 bases and 9 bases respectively, with 14 bases between them. The DNA of the CDR3 is TGTGCCACCAGTGACCCCTCCCAAGGGGCCCAGTACTTC. It codes for CATSDPSQGAQYF.

This chain connects TRBV6-6 to TRBJ2-4; the D gene is possibly TRBD1 (5 bases). V was cut by 8 bases and J by 8 bases, with 10 bases left in between. CDR3 length equals 11 residues. From germline, CDR1 is MNHNY and CDR2 SVGAGI (reference sequence). The CDR3 coding sequence is TGTGCCAGCTCTGCGACAGACATTCAGTACTTC. It specifies CASSATDIQYF.

This chain joins TRBV6-6 and TRBJ1-3; no clear D. V shed 10 bases and J shed 0 bases, with 13 bases lying between them. The CDR3 sequence is 14 residues long. Germline CDR1 is MNHNY and CDR2 is SVGAGI (reference sequence). CDR3 coding DNA: TGTGCCACCCATTATCGGAGCTCTGGAAACACCATATATTTT. Its protein is CATHYRSSGNTIYF.

This rearrangement joins TRBV5-1 to TRBJ2-5; perhaps TRBD2 as D (7 bases). Germline CDR1 SGHRS, CDR2 YFSETQ. The CDR3 contains 15 residues. Trimming cost V 7 bases and J 0 bases, with 16 bases left between them. The CDR3, as DNA: TGCGCCAGCCATCGGGGGGCCTCGTACCAAGAGACCCAGTACTTC. As protein: CASHRGASYQETQYF.

The chain couples TRBV3-1 (or the pseudogene TRBV3-2) to TRBJ1-1; 7 nucleotides agree with TRBD1. Trimming took 4 bases from V and 6 from J; bases not matched to a gene: 2. CDR3 length: 12 amino acids. Looked up from germline, CDR1 is LGHDT and CDR2 is YNNKEL (reference sequence). CDR3 sequence reads: CASSRQGSEAFF. The CDR3 DNA follows: TGTGCCAGCAGCCGACAGGGCTCTGAAGCTTTCTTT.